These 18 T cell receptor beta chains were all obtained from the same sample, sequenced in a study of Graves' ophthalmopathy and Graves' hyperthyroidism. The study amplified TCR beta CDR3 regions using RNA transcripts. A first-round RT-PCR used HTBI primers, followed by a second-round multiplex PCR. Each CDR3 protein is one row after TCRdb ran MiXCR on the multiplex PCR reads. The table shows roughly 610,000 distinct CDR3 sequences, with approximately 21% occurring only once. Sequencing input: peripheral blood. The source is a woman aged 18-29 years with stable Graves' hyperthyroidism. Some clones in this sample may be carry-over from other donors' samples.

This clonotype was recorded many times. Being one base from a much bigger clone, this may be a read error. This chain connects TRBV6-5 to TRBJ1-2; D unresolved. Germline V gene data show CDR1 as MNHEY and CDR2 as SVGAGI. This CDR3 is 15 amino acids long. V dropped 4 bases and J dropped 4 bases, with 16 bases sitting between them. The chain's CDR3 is CASSFYPSAPYGYTF. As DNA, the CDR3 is TGTGCCAGCAGTTTCTATCCGTCAGCCCCCTATGGCTACACCTTC.

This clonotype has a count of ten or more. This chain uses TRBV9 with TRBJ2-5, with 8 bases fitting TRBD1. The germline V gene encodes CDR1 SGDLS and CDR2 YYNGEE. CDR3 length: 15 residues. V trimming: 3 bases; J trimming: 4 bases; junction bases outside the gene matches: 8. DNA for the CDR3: TGTGCCAGCAGCGCAGGGGGCGCCGGGGGAGAGACCCAGTACTTC. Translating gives CASSAGGAGGETQYF.

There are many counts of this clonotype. CDR3 sequence (DNA): TGTGCCAGCAGTTATGGACAGGGCTTTAACTATGGCTACACCTTC. This codes for CASSYGQGFNYGYTF. The V gene is TRBV13, the J gene TRBJ1-2, with 8 bases fitting TRBD1. V trimming: 6 bases; J trimming: 1 base; junction bases outside the gene matches: 7. Germline V gene data show CDR1 as PRHDT and CDR2 as FYEKMQ (reference sequence). The CDR3 is 15 amino acids.

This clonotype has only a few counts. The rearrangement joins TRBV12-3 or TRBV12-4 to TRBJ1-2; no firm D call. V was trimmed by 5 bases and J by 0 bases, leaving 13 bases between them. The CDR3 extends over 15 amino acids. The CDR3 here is CASSPPGLANYGYTF. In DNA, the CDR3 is TGTGCCAGCAGTCCCCCCGGGTTAGCTAACTATGGCTACACCTTC.

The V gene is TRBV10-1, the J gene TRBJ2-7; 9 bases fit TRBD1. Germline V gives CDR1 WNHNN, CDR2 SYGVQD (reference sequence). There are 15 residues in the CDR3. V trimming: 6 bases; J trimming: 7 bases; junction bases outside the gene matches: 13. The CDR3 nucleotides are TGCGCCAGCAGCCAGACCGGGACAGGGAGGCGGGAGCAGTACTTC. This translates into CASSQTGTGRREQYF.

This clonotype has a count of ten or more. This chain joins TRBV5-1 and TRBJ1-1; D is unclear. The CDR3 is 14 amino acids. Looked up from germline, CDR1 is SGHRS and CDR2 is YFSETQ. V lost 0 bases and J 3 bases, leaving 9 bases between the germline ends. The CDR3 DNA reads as TGCGCCAGCAGCTTGGTCACGAGGGACACTGAAGCTTTCTTT. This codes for CASSLVTRDTEAFF.

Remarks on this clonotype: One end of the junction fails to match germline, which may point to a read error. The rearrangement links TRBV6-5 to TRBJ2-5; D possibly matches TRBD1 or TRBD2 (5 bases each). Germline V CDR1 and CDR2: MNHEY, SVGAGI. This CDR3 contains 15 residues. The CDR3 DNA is TGTGCCAGCAGTTACTCATCCAGGGACCAAGAGACCCATTACTTC. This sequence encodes CASSYSSRDQETHYF.

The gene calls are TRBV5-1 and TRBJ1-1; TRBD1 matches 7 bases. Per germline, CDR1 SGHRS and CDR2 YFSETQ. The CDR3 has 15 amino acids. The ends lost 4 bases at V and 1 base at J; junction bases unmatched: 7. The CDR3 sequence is CASSNLQGKNTEAFF. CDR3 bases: TGCGCCAGCAGCAACTTACAGGGGAAGAACACTGAAGCTTTCTTT.

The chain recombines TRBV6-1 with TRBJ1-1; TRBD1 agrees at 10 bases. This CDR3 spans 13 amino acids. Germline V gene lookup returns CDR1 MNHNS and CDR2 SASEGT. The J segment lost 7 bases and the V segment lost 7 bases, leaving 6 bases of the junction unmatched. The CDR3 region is CASNDRGHSEAFF. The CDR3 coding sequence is TGTGCCAGCAATGACAGGGGGCATAGTGAAGCTTTCTTT.

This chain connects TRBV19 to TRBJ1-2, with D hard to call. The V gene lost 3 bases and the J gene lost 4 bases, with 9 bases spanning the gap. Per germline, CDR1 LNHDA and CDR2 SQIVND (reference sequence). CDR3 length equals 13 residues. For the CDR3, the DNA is TGTGCCAGTAGTATGCCGACCTTCTATGGCTACACCTTC. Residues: CASSMPTFYGYTF.

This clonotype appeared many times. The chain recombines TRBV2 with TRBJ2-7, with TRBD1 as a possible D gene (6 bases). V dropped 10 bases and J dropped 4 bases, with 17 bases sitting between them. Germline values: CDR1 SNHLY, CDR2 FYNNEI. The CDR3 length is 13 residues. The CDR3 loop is CATLPTGSYEQYF. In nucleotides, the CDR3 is TGTGCCACGCTCCCGACAGGCAGTTACGAGCAGTACTTC.

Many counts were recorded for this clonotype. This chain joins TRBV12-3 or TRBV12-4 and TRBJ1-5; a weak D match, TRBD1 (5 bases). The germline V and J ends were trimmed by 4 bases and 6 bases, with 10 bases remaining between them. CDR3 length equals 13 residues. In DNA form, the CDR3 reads TGTGCCAGCAGTTCACAGGATTCTCAGCCCCAGCATTTT. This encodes CASSSQDSQPQHF.

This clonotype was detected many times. The CDR3 DNA follows: TGTGCCAGCCAGTGGTATGACGAGCAGTACTTC. This translates into CASQWYDEQYF. V is TRBV2 and J is TRBJ2-7; D ambiguous. The germline CDR1 and CDR2 sequences are SNHLY and FYNNEI. The V end lost 8 bases, the J end lost 5 bases, and 10 bases lay between the germline ends. The CDR3 runs to 11 residues.

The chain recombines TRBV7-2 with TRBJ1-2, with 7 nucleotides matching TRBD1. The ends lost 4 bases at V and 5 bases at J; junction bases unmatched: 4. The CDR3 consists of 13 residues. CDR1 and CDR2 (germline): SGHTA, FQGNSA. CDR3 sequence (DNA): TGTGCCAGCAGCTCCGGACAGGCTTATGGCTACACCTTC. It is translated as CASSSGQAYGYTF.

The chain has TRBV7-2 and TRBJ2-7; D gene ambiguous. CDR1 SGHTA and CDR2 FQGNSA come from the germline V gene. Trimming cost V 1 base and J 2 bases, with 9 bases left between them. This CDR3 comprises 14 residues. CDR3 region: CASSLETATYEQYF. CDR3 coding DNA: TGTGCCAGCAGCTTAGAGACGGCAACCTACGAGCAGTACTTC.

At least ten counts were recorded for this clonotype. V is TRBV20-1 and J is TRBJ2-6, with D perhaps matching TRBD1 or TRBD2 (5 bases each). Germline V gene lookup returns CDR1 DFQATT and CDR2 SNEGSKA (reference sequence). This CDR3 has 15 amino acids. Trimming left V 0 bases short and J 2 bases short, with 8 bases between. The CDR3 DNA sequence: TGCAGTGCTAGAGATTGGGGGACTGGGGCCAACGTCCTGACTTTC. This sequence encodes CSARDWGTGANVLTF.

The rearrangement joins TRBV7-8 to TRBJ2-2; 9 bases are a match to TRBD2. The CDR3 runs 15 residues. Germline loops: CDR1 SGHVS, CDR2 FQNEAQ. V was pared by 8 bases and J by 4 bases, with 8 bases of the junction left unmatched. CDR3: CASGGTSFGTGELFF. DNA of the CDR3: TGTGCCAGCGGCGGGACTAGCTTCGGCACCGGGGAGCTGTTTTTT.

The CDR3 DNA reads TGTGCCAGTAGTATAGAAGGCCCCCAGGGGGCAGGCAATCAGCCCCAGCATTTT. This codes for CASSIEGPQGAGNQPQHF. J is TRBJ1-5 and V is TRBV19, with 8 bases that match TRBD1. The V gene's germline CDR1 is LNHDA and CDR2 SQIVND (reference sequence). The CDR3 extends over 18 amino acids. The V gene end was trimmed by 0 bases and the J gene end by 2 bases; junction bases not matched to a gene: 9.